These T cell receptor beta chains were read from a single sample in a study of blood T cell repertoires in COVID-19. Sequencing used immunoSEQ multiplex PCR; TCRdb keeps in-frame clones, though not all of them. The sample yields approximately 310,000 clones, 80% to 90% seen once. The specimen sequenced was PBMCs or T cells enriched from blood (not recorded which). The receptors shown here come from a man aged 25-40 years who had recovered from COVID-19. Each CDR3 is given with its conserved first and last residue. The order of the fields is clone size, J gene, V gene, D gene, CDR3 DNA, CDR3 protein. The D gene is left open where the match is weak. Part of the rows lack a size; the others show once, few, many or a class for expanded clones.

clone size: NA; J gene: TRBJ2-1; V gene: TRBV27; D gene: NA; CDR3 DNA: TGTGCCAGCAGTTTATCGTTGCGGCACAATGAGCAGTTCTTC; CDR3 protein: CASSLSLRHNEQFF
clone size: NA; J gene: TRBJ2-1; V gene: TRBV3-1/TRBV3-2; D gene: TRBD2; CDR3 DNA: TGTGCCAGCAGCCAAGATTGGCGGGGGGGCCTCGGTGAGCAGTTCTTC; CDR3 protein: CASSQDWRGGLGEQFF
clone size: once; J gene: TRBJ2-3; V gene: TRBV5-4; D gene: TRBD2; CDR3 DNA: TGTGCCAGCAGCTATTTTCTAGCGGGGGGGAATAGGGCAGATACGCAGTATTTT; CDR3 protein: CASSYFLAGGNRADTQYF
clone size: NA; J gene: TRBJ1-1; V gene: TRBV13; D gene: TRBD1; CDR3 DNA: TGTGCCAGCAGCACCGGGACAGGGAGTACTGAAGCTTTCTTT; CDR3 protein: CASSTGTGSTEAFF
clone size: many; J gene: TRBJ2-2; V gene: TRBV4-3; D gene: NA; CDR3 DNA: TGCGCCAGCAGTCCCGACTGGGTGGGCACCGGGGAGCTGTTTTTT; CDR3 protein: CASSPDWVGTGELFF
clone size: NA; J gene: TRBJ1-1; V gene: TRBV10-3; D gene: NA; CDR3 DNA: TGTGCCATGGGACGGGAGGAAGGCACTGAAGCTTTCTTT; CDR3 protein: CAMGREEGTEAFF
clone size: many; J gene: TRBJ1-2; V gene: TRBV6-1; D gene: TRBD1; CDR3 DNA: TGTGCCAGCAGTGAGGACCAGGGGGCGCAGGGTGGCTACACCTTC; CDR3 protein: CASSEDQGAQGGYTF
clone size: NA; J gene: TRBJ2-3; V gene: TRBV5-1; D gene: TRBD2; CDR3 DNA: TGCGCCAGCAGCCTTAGCGGGGGGCCGAGCACAGATACGCAGTATTTT; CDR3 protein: CASSLSGGPSTDTQYF
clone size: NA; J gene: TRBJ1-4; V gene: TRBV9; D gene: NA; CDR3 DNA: TGTGCCAGCAGCGTAGATCCCGGACACAATGAAAAACTGTTTTTT; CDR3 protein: CASSVDPGHNEKLFF
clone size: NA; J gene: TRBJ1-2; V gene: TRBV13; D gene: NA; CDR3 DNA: TGTGCCAGCAGCCGTCCCACAAGGATCGGGCGAGGGAGAGGCTACACCTTC; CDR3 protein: CASSRPTRIGRGRGYTF
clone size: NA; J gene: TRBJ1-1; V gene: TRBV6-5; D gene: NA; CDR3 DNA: TGTGCCAGCAGTTACTCAGATAACGGAGGGGTCGCTTTCTTT; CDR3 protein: CASSYSDNGGVAFF
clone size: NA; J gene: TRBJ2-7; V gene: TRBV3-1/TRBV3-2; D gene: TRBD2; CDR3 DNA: TGTGCCAGCAGCCAAGGATTGCGGGGGTACACCTACGAGCAGTACTTC; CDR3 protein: CASSQGLRGYTYEQYF
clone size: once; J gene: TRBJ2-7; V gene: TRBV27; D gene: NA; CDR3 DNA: TGTGCCAGCAGTTTAGGGCACGTCTACGAGCAGTACTTC; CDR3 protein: CASSLGHVYEQYF
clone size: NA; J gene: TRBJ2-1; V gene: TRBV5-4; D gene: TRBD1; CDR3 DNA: TGTGCCAGCAGCCCACGTACCGACAGGGTAGGCTTCTTC; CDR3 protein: CASSPRTDRVGFF
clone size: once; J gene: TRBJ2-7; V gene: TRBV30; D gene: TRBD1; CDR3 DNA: TGTGCCTGGAACTCGGGGACAGGCCACTACGAGCAGTACTTC; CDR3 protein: CAWNSGTGHYEQYF
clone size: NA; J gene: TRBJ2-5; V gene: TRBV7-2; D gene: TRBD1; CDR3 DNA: TGTGCCAGCAGCCGGGGACAGGGAGGGGCTCTTGAGACCCAGTACTTC; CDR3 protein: CASSRGQGGALETQYF
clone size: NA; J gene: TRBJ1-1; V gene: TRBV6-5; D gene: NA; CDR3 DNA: TGTGCCAGCAGTTATGAGGGACACGCTGAAGCTTTCTTT; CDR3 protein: CASSYEGHAEAFF
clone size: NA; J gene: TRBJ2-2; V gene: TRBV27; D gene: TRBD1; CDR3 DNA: TGTGCCAGCAGTTGGGGACAGGTGAACACCGGGGAGCTGTTTTTT; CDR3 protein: CASSWGQVNTGELFF
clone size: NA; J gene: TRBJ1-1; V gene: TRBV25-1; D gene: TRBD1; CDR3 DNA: TGTGCCAGCAGCCAAGGAGGGACAGGAGCTTTCTTT; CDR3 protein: CASSQGGTGAFF
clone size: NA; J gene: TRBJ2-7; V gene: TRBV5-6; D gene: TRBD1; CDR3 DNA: TGTGCCAGCAGCTCATTGGACAGGGATCGCCACAGCTCCTACGAGCAGTACTTC; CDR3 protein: CASSSLDRDRHSSYEQYF
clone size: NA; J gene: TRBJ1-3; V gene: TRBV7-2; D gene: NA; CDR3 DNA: TGTGCCAGCAGCTTGAGTGTTTCTGGAAACACCATATATTTT; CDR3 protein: CASSLSVSGNTIYF
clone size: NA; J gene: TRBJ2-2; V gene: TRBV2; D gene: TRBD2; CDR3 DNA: TGTGCCAGCAGTCCAGGACTAGCGCCCGGGGAGCTGTTTTTT; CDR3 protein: CASSPGLAPGELFF
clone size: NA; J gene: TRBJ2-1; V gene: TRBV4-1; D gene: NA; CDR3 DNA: TGCGCCAGCAGCCAAGTAGATACAGTATACAATGAGCAGTTCTTC; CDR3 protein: CASSQVDTVYNEQFF
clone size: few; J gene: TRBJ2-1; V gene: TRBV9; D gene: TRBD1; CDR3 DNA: TGTGCCAGCAGCTCACGCAGAACAGGGGGAGGTGGGTACAATGAGCAGTTCTTC; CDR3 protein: CASSSRRTGGGGYNEQFF
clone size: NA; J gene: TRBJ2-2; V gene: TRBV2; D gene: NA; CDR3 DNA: TGTGCCAGCAGTGAAGCACGAGGAACCGGGGAGCTGTTTTTT; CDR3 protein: CASSEARGTGELFF
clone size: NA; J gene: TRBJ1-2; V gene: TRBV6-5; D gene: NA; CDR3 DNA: TGTGCCAGCAGTTACTCGAGGGGACTGGGACTCGTGCACTTC; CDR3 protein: CASSYSRGLGLVHF
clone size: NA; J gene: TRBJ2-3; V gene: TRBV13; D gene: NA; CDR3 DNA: TGTGCCAGCAGCTCTCGTACTAGCACAGATACGCAGTATTTT; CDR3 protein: CASSSRTSTDTQYF
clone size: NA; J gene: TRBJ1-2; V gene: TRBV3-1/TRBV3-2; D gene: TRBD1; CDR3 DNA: TGTGCCAGCAGCCTAAATACAGGGGCTCCTGCCTTC; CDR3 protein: CASSLNTGAPAF
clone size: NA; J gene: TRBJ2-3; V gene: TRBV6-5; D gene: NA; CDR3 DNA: TGTGCCAGCCGTAATTATGAGCCCACAGATACGCAGTATTTT; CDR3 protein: CASRNYEPTDTQYF
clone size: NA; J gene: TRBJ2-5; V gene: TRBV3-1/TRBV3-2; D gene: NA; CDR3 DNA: TGTGCCAGCAGCCTCAGGGGGGAAGAGACCCAGTACTTC; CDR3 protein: CASSLRGEETQYF
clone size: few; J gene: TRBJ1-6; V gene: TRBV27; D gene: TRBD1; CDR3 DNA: TGTGCCAGCAGCCTTGGCTTGGACAGGGTGAGTTCACCCCTCCACTTT; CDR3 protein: CASSLGLDRVSSPLHF
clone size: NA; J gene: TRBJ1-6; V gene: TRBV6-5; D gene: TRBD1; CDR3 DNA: TGTGCCAGCACTAGACAGGGTTTACGTTCACCCCTCCACTTT; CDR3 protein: CASTRQGLRSPLHF